This TCR beta chain is from a study of long-term antiretroviral therapy in people with HIV. Study-level findings and limits: It was observed that HIV repertoires exhibited narrower CDR3 length ranges than controls. Clones that had undergone expansion before ART prevailed in the repertoire throughout all time points.

A note on this clone: Its antigen is unidentified.

V gave up 3 bases and J gave up 1 base, with 12 bases separating them. Germline values: CDR1 LNHDA, CDR2 SQIVND (reference sequence). CDR3 length equals 15 residues. At the survey level, the v3.0 immunoSEQ assay was run. The data were produced by immunoSEQ multiplex PCR, yet TCRdb's version contains in-frame clones alone and is incomplete. Among 35,000 to 55,000 clones listed, 90% to 95% were seen once. The receptor comes from a woman aged 50 to 60 with HIV. V usage is TRBV19 and J usage is TRBJ1-2; D remains ambiguous. The sample consisted of unsorted PBMCs, taken 3.7 years after starting antiretroviral therapy. The CDR3 loop reads CASSMGTRGNYGYTF. The CDR3 region has the DNA TGTGCCAGTAGTATGGGAACCCGGGGTAACTATGGCTACACCTTC.